One sample yielded the 9 T cell receptor beta chains listed below, sequenced in a study of blood T cell repertoires in COVID-19. TCRdb's copy holds only in-frame clones and misses some; the assay was immunoSEQ multiplex PCR. The sample yields some 320,000 clones, approximately 88% seen once. The sequenced material came from PBMCs or T cells enriched from blood (not recorded which). Receptors originate from a man aged 60 to 75 who had recovered from COVID-19.

The chain recombines TRBV7-2 with TRBJ2-5; TRBD1 matches 7 bases. CDR3 size: 14 residues. V was clipped by 5 bases and J by 1 base; unmatched bases: 4. Germline V gene sequence: CDR1 SGHTA, CDR2 FQGNSA. The CDR3 is CASSRDRAQETQYF. The CDR3 bases are TGTGCCAGCAGCCGGGACAGAGCCCAAGAGACCCAGTACTTC.

In this sample, this clone turned up a few times. V gene TRBV19 combines with J gene TRBJ1-2, with 7 bases lining up with TRBD1. The germline gives CDR1 LNHDA, CDR2 SQIVND (reference sequence). V shed 4 bases and J 0 bases; nucleotides not matched to a gene: 11. The CDR3 totals 17 residues. DNA of the CDR3: TGTGCCAGTAGTAAACAACGTCAGGGGGAACCTAACTATGGCTACACCTTC. Protein sequence: CASSKQRQGEPNYGYTF.

J is TRBJ1-4 and V is TRBV10-1; D uncertain. CDR3 length equals 18 residues. V lost 8 bases and J 4 bases, leaving 26 bases between the germline ends. In germline, CDR1 is WNHNN, CDR2 SYGVQD (reference sequence). The CDR3 loop is CASHSPGGDGSGNEKLFF. CDR3 bases: TGCGCCAGCCATAGCCCGGGCGGGGATGGCTCGGGTAATGAAAAACTGTTTTTT.

The chain uses TRBV6-5 and TRBJ1-5; maybe TRBD1 (6 bases). This CDR3 contains 14 residues. CDR1 and CDR2 from the germline V gene are MNHEY and SVGAGI. The V end was cut by 6 bases, the J end by 3 bases, with 12 bases between. The CDR3 bases are TGTGCCAGCAGACACAGGGATTTCAATCAGCCCCAGCATTTT. Translated, it gives CASRHRDFNQPQHF.

J is TRBJ2-7 and V is TRBV28, with D possibly TRBD1 on 5 matching bases. The germline gives CDR1 MDHEN, CDR2 SYDVKM. The ends were cut back, 8 bases at V and 5 bases at J, with 10 bases in the middle. This CDR3 is built from 11 residues. This CDR3 reads CASLGPNEQYF. Here the CDR3 DNA reads TGTGCCAGCCTGGGGCCGAACGAGCAGTACTTC.

The CDR3 reads CASSQEGSGGTEAFF. In DNA form, the CDR3 reads TGCGCCAGCAGCCAAGAGGGGTCAGGGGGAACTGAAGCTTTCTTT. The V gene is TRBV4-3, the J gene TRBJ1-1, with TRBD1 identical over 7 bases. Germline-derived CDR1 and CDR2 are LGHNA and YSLEER. This CDR3 region has 15 residues. Trimming at V came to 0 bases and at J to 5 bases, leaving 6 bases not matched to a gene.

The chain employs TRBV7-3 and TRBJ2-2; 8 nucleotides match TRBD1. The CDR3 spans 16 residues. Germline CDR1 and CDR2: SGHTA and FQGTGA. V was clipped by 4 bases and J by 7 bases; unmatched bases: 11. The CDR3 reads CASSSSGQGGIGELFF. CDR3 coding DNA: TGTGCCAGCAGCTCCTCTGGACAGGGCGGAATCGGGGAGCTGTTTTTT. Full variable domain (rest looked up from reference TRBV7-3 and TRBJ2-2): GAGVSQTPSNKVTEKGKYVELRCDPISGHTALYWYRQSLGQGPEFLIYFQGTGAADDSGLPNDRFFAVRPEGSVSTLKIQRTERGDSAVYLCASSSSGQGGIGELFFGEGSRLTVL.

Comments on this clone: This CDR3 is also generated by other DNA sequences in the sample. The chain joins TRBV2 to TRBJ2-3; 8 bases are shared with TRBD1. Germline lookup yields CDR1 SNHLY and CDR2 FYNNEI. Trimming cost V 6 bases and J 3 bases; bases outside gene matches: 2. The CDR3 length is 13 residues. The CDR3 DNA follows: TGTGCCAGCAGCGGACAGGGAACAGATACGCAGTATTTT. Its protein is CASSGQGTDTQYF.

This clone was counted a single time. The V gene is TRBV7-9, the J gene TRBJ1-5; TRBD1 agrees at 11 bases. Germline V gene sequence: CDR1 SEHNR, CDR2 FQNEAQ (reference sequence). V trimming: 1 base; J trimming: 4 bases; junction bases outside the gene matches: 6. The CDR3 is 17 amino acids. CDR3 region: CASSLGTGGVGNQPQHF. The CDR3 nucleotides are TGTGCCAGCAGCTTAGGGACAGGGGGCGTGGGTAATCAGCCCCAGCATTTT.